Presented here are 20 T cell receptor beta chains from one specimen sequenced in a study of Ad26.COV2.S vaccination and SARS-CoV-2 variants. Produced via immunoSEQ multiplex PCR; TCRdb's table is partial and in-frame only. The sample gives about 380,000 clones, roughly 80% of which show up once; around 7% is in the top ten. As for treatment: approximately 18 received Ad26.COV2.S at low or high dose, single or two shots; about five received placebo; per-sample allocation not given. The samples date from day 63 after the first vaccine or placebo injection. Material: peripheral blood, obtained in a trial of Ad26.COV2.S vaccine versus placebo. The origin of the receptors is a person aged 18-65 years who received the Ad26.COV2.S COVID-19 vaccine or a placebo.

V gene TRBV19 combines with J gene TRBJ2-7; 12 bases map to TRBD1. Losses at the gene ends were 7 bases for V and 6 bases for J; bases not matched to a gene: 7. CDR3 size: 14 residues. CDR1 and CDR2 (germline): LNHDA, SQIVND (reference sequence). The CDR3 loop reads CASICGTGGREQYF. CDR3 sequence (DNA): TGTGCCAGTATTTGCGGGACAGGGGGCCGCGAGCAGTACTTC.

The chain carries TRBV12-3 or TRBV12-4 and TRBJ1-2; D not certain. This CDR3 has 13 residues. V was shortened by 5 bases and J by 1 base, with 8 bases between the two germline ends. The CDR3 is CASSRQDNYGYTF. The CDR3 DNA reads TGTGCCAGCAGTCGACAAGATAACTATGGCTACACCTTC.

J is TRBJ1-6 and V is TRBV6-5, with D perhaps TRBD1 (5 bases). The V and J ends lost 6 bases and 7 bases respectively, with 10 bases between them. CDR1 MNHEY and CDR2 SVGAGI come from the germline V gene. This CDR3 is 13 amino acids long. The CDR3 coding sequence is TGTGCCAGCAGGGACAATACCAATTCACCCCTCCACTTT. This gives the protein CASRDNTNSPLHF.

The CDR3 region has the DNA TGTGCCAGCAGCGTCGAATTATTCGCGGAGGGTGGCTACACCTTC. This encodes CASSVELFAEGGYTF. The chain employs TRBV5-4 and TRBJ1-2; the D is unclear. The ends were cut back, 4 bases at V and 7 bases at J, with 20 bases in the middle. The CDR3 is 15 residues long. Germline CDR1 SGHNT, CDR2 YYREEE (reference sequence).

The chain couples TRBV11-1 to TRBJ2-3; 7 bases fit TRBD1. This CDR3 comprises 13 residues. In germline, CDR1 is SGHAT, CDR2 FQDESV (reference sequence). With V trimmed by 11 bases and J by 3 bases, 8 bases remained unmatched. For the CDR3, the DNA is TGTGCCGTCGCGACAGGGTGGACAGATACGCAGTATTTT. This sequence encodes CAVATGWTDTQYF.

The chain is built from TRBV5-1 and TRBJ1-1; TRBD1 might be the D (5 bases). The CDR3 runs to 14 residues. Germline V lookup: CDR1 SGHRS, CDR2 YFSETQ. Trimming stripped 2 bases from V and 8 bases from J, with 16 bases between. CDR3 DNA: TGCGCCAGCAGCTTTGGGTCCGGGCGGACAGAAGCTTTCTTT. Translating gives CASSFGSGRTEAFF.

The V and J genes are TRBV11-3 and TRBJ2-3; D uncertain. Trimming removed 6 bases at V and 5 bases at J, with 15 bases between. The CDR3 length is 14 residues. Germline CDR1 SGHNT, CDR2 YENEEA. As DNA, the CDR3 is TGTGCCAGCAGACGGACGGATGCTGGAGATACGCAGTATTTT. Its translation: CASRRTDAGDTQYF.

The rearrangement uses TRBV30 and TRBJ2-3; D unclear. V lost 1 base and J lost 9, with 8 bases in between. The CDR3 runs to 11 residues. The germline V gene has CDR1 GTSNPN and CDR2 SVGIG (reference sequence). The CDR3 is CAWSGQPTQYF. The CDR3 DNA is TGTGCCTGGAGTGGGCAGCCGACGCAGTATTTT.

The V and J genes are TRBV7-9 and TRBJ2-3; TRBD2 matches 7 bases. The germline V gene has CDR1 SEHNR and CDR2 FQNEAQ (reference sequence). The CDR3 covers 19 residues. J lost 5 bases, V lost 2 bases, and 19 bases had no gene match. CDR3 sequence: CASSLPPLRGGGSGDTQYF. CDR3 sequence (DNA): TGTGCCAGCAGCTTACCCCCCCTTAGAGGCGGGGGAAGTGGAGATACGCAGTATTTT.

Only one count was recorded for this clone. CDR3 region: CAITPGGTADYGYTF. Written as DNA, the CDR3 is TGTGCCATCACCCCCGGAGGGACTGCCGACTATGGCTACACCTTC. The rearrangement links TRBV10-3 to TRBJ1-2, with D tentatively TRBD1 (5 bases). Germline loops: CDR1 ENHRY, CDR2 SYGVKD. The germline V and J ends were trimmed by 7 bases and 3 bases, with 18 bases remaining between them. This CDR3 comprises 15 residues.

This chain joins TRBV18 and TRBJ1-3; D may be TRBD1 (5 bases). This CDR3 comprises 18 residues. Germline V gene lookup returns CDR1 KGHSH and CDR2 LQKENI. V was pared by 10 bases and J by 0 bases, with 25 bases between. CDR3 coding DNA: TGTGCCACCCACGGCGGACACCAAGGGCTAATCTCTGGAAACACCATATATTTT. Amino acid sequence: CATHGGHQGLISGNTIYF.

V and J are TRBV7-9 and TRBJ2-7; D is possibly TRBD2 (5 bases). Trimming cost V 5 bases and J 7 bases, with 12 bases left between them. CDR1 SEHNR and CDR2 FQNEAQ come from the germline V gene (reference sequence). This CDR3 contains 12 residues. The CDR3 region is CASSLSRGEQYF. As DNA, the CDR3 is TGTGCCAGCAGCCTGTCTCGGGGAGAGCAGTACTTC. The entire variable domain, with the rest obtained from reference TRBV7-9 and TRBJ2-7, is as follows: DTGVSQNPRHKITKRGQNVTFRCDPISEHNRLYWYRQTLGQGPEFLTYFQNEAQLEKSRLLSDRFSAERPKGSFSTLEIQRTEQGDSAMYLCASSLSRGEQYFGPGTRLTVT.

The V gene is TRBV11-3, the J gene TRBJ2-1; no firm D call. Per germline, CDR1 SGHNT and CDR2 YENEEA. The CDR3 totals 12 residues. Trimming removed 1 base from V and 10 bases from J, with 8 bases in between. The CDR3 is CASSLGAREQFF. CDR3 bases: TGTGCCAGCAGCTTAGGTGCTAGAGAGCAGTTCTTC.

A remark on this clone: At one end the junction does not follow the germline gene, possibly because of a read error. This CDR3 is CASSLRGTGSYDYTF. CDR3 sequence (DNA): TGTGCCAGCAGTTTACGCGGGACGGGCAGTTATGACTACACCTTC. The chain recombines TRBV27 with TRBJ1-2; TRBD1 is a possible D gene (5 bases). This CDR3 is 15 amino acids long. Germline V gene sequence: CDR1 MNHEY, CDR2 SMNVEV (reference sequence).

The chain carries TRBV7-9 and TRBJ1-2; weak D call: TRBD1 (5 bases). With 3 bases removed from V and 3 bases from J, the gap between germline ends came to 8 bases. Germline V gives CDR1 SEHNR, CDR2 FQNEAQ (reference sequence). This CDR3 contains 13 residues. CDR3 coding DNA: TGTGCCAGCAGCTTGGGGGGAGACTATGGCTACACCTTC. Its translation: CASSLGGDYGYTF.

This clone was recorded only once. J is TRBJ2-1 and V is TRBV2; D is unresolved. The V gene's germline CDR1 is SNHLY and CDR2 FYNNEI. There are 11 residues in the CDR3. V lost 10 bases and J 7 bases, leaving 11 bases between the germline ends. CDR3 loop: CAIQEGNEQFF. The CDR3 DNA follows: TGTGCCATACAAGAAGGGAATGAGCAGTTCTTC.

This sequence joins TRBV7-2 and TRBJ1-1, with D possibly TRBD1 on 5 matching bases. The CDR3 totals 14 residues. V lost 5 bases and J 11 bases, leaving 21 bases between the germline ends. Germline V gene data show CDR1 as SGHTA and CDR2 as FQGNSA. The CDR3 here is CASSPPGRVERAFF. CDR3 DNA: TGTGCCAGCAGCCCCCCGGGGCGTGTCGAAAGGGCTTTCTTT.

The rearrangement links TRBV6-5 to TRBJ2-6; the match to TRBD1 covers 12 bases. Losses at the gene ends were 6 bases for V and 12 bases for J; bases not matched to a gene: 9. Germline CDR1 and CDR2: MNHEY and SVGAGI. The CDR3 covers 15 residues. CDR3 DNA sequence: TGTGCCAGCAGAGACACCGGGACAGGGGGCCCCGTCCTGACTTTC. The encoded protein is CASRDTGTGGPVLTF.

CDR3 sequence (DNA): TGTGCCAGCAGCCAAGTGGGGAATAGGGGGCACAATCAGCCCCAGCATTTT. It yields the protein CASSQVGNRGHNQPQHF. The rearrangement uses TRBV4-2 and TRBJ1-5; TRBD1 matches at 7 bases. The CDR3 length is 17 residues. J lost 3 bases, V lost 1 base, and 9 bases had no gene match. Germline V gene sequence: CDR1 LGHNA, CDR2 YNFKEQ.

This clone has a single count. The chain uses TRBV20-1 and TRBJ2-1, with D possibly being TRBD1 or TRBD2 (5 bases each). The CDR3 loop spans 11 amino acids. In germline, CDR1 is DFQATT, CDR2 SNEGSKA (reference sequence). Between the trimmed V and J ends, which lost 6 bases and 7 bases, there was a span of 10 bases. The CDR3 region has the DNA TGCAGTGCGGGACGGTGGAATGAGCAGTTCTTC. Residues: CSAGRWNEQFF.